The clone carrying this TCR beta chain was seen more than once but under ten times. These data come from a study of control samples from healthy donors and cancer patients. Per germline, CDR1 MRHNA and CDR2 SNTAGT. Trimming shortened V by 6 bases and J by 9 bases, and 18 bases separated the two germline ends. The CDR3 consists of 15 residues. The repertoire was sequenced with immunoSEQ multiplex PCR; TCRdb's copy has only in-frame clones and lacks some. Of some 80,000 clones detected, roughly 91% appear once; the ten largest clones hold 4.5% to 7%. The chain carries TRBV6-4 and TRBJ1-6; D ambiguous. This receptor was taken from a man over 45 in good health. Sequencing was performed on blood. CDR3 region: CASSDGQSEGSPLHF. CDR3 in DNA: TGTGCCAGCAGCGACGGGCAATCGGAGGGTTCACCCCTCCACTTT.